This T cell receptor (beta chain) was profiled in a study of blood T cell repertoires in COVID-19. Study in general: The cDNA or gDNA used as material had been derived from T cells, B-cell-depleted T cells, or PBMCs.

The V segment lost 6 bases and the J segment 2 bases; nucleotides outside the gene matches: 8. CDR1 is KGHSH and CDR2 is LQKENI in the germline V gene. CDR3 length equals 17 residues. Across roughly 25 US areas, participants ranged in age from roughly 18 to 95 years. For recovered donors of Cohort 3, there were two negative PCRs, clearance, or symptom resolution. Original methodology: Reference gene primers were amplified, and this amplification served to estimate nucleated cell counts. Repertoires were generated with immunoSEQ multiplex PCR, while TCRdb's copy carries only in-frame clones and drops some. That table gives V, J and clone size, and the DNA gave D and trimming. Here the sample spans roughly 130,000 clones, 84% being singletons.

The V call is TRBV18, the J call TRBJ2-5, with 14 bases fitting TRBD2. The specimen sequenced was PBMCs or T cells enriched from blood (not recorded which). The sequence was collected from a woman under 40 who had recovered from COVID-19. The CDR3 here is CASSQPGLAGAQETQYF. The CDR3 nucleotides are TGTGCCAGCTCCCAACCGGGACTAGCGGGAGCACAAGAGACCCAGTACTTC.